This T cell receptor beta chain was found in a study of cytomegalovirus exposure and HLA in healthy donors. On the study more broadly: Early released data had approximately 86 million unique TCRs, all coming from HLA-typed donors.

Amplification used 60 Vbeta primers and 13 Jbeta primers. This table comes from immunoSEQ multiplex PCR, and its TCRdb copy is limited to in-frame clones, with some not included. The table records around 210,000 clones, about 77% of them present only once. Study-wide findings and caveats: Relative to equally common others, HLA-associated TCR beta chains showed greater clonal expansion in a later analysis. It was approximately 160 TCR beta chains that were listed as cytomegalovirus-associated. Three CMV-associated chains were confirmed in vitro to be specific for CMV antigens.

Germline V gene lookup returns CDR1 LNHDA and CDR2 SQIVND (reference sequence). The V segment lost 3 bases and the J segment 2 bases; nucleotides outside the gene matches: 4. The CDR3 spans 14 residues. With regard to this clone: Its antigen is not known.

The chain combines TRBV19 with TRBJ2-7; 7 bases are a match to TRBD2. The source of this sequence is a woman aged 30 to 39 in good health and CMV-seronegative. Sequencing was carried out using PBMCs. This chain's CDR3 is CASSIKRGPYEQYF. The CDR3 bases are TGTGCCAGTAGTATTAAGCGGGGCCCCTACGAGCAGTACTTC.